The sample holds one count of the clone carrying this T cell receptor beta chain. The sample belongs to a study of blood T cell repertoires in COVID-19. On the study more broadly: Specimens from acute and convalescent COVID-19 originated in the United States, Italy and Spain. The cDNA or gDNA used as material had been derived from T cells, B-cell-depleted T cells, or PBMCs.

Original methodology: Estimation of nucleated cell counts relied on the amplification of reference gene primers. Using immunoSEQ multiplex PCR, the repertoire was profiled, and TCRdb retains in-frame clones only, with some absent. The D gene and trimming were derived from the DNA, and the V and J assignments and clone size from that table. The sample includes more than 100,000 clones, 65% to 80% of them seen just once. The sequenced material came from peripheral blood. The clonotype originates from a human donor with acute or convalescent COVID-19. The donor label of this sample is uncertain.

The chain's CDR3 is CASSLGKTGGRYSPLHF. In DNA form, the CDR3 reads TGCGCCAGCAGCTTGGGAAAAACAGGGGGCAGGTATTCACCCCTCCACTTT. V is TRBV5-1 and J is TRBJ1-6, with TRBD1 matching over 9 bases. V lost 0 bases and J lost 8; bases outside the gene matches: 9. The CDR3 spans 17 residues. Germline V gene lookup returns CDR1 SGHRS and CDR2 YFSETQ.